Presented here are 18 T cell receptor beta chains from one specimen sequenced in a study of blood T cell repertoires in COVID-19. Produced via immunoSEQ multiplex PCR; TCRdb's table is partial and in-frame only. The sample records 150,000 to 200,000 clones, 70% to 90% being singletons. Source material: peripheral blood. The receptor source for this set is a human donor with active or convalescent COVID-19. The donor label of this sample is uncertain.

This clone has a single count. The rearrangement uses TRBV6-2 or TRBV6-3 and TRBJ2-1, with D possibly matching TRBD1 (6 bases). V lost 5 bases, J lost 1 base, and 15 bases lay in between. CDR1 and CDR2 (germline): MNHEY, SVGEGT. This CDR3 is 16 amino acids long. This CDR3 is CASSGARDKSYNEQFF. CDR3 DNA sequence: TGTGCCAGCAGTGGAGCCAGGGACAAATCCTACAATGAGCAGTTCTTC.

This rearrangement joins TRBV21-1 to TRBJ2-7; the table's TRBD1 call for D was not verified on the DNA. TRBV21-1 is deemed a pseudogene. The CDR3 runs to 14 residues. The CDR3 protein is CASSSRPRGYEQYF. The DNA of the CDR3 is TGTGCCAGCAGCTCTCGACCCAGGGGCTACGAGCAGTACTTC.

V usage is TRBV19 and J usage is TRBJ2-5; no clear D. The V end lost 1 base, the J end lost 1 base, and 10 bases lay between the germline ends. The CDR3 is 15 residues long. Looked up from germline, CDR1 is LNHDA and CDR2 is SQIVND (reference sequence). The CDR3, as DNA: TGTGCCAGTAGTATAGGTCGAAGAGGCCAAGAGACCCAGTACTTC. This codes for CASSIGRRGQETQYF.

In this sample, this clone turned up once. V and J are TRBV7-6 and TRBJ2-2; the match to TRBD2 covers 13 bases. Germline values: CDR1 SGHVS, CDR2 FNYEAQ. The CDR3 sequence is 20 residues long. V shed 5 bases and J 3 bases; nucleotides not matched to a gene: 15. The CDR3, as DNA: TGTGCCAGCAGCCTCCGACTAGCGGGGGGCTACCAGATGGACACCGGGGAGCTGTTTTTT. Translation: CASSLRLAGGYQMDTGELFF.

The rearrangement joins TRBV20-1 to TRBJ2-1; 8 nucleotides agree with TRBD1. The CDR3 covers 14 residues. Germline V gene lookup returns CDR1 DFQATT and CDR2 SNEGSKA (reference sequence). Trimming cost V 3 bases and J 8 bases; bases outside gene matches: 9. The CDR3 is CSASGRDRLYEQFF. The CDR3 bases are TGCAGTGCTAGTGGCCGGGACAGGCTCTATGAGCAGTTCTTC.

This clone was detected only once. The chain recombines TRBV5-1 with TRBJ2-7; D is unresolved. In germline, CDR1 is SGHRS, CDR2 YFSETQ. The length of the CDR3 is 13 residues. V lost 4 bases and J lost 7, with 15 bases in between. The DNA of the CDR3 is TGCGCCAGCAGCCTTACTCCATCTAGGGAGCAGTACTTC. As protein: CASSLTPSREQYF.

The chain employs TRBV28 and TRBJ2-2, with TRBD2 matching 7 bases. CDR1 and CDR2 from the germline V gene are MDHEN and SYDVKM. The CDR3 extends over 18 amino acids. Trimming took 8 bases from V and 3 from J; bases not matched to a gene: 18. In nucleotides, the CDR3 is TGTGCCAGCGGAGCCCAGCTAGGTGGGGCGGGGGACACCGGGGAGCTGTTTTTT. The encoded protein is CASGAQLGGAGDTGELFF.

This chain links TRBV30 with TRBJ2-2; 9 bases align to TRBD2. V was pared by 3 bases and J by 3 bases, with 11 bases of the junction left unmatched. CDR1 and CDR2 (germline): GTSNPN, SVGIG (reference sequence). There are 17 residues in the CDR3. This CDR3 is CAWRDIAGEGYTGELFF. The CDR3 region has the DNA TGTGCCTGGAGAGATATAGCGGGAGAGGGGTACACCGGGGAGCTGTTTTTT.

The chain links TRBV11-3 to TRBJ2-2, with a tentative D call TRBD2 (5 bases). Germline CDR1 reads SGHNT; CDR2 reads YENEEA. This CDR3 spans 16 amino acids. The ends were cut back, 3 bases at V and 4 bases at J, with 15 bases in the middle. CDR3 in amino acids: CASSFWAAGGTGELFF. The DNA of the CDR3 is TGTGCCAGCAGCTTCTGGGCGGCAGGAGGCACCGGGGAGCTGTTTTTT.

A single count supports this clone. The V gene is TRBV27, the J gene TRBJ2-1, with a tentative D call TRBD1 (5 bases). The CDR3 loop spans 14 amino acids. V dropped 6 bases and J dropped 5 bases, with 14 bases sitting between them. Germline loops: CDR1 MNHEY, CDR2 SMNVEV (reference sequence). The CDR3 DNA follows: TGTGCCAGCAGGAGAGACAGAAAAAACAATGAGCAGTTCTTC. Translating gives CASRRDRKNNEQFF.

This chain joins TRBV5-1 and TRBJ1-3, with D hard to call. The CDR3 length is 15 residues. The V end was cut by 0 bases, the J end by 3 bases, with 10 bases between. Germline loops: CDR1 SGHRS, CDR2 YFSETQ. CDR3 residues: CASSLGAERGNTIYF. CDR3 nucleotide sequence: TGCGCCAGCAGCTTGGGGGCAGAACGTGGAAACACCATATATTTT.

The chain employs TRBV25-1 and TRBJ1-3; D gene unclear. V was cut by 6 bases and J by 4 bases, with 7 bases left in between. The CDR3 is 12 amino acids. Germline V lookup: CDR1 MGHDK, CDR2 SYGVNS. CDR3 DNA: TGTGCCAGCAGCGGGAACGGAAACACCATATATTTT. Encoded protein: CASSGNGNTIYF. The complete variable domain, with remaining parts taken from reference TRBV25-1 and TRBJ1-3, reads EADIYQTPRYLVIGTGKKITLECSQTMGHDKMYWYQQDPGMELHLIHYSYGVNSTEKGDLSSESTVSRIRTEHFPLTLESARPSHTSQYLCASSGNGNTIYFGEGSWLTVV.

The chain joins TRBV3-1 (or the pseudogene TRBV3-2) to TRBJ2-3; D is ambiguous. Trimming stripped 0 bases from V and 4 bases from J, with 8 bases between. Germline CDR1 is LGHDT and CDR2 is YNNKEL (reference sequence). The CDR3 covers 14 residues. CDR3 DNA sequence: TGTGCCAGCAGCCAAGAAGTTCGGGCAGATACGCAGTATTTT. Residues: CASSQEVRADTQYF.

The CDR3, as DNA: TGTGCCAGCAGTCCCCGGGGGGGACAGGGGGGGCAGCCCCAGCATTTT. The encoded protein is CASSPRGGQGGQPQHF. The chain couples TRBV27 to TRBJ1-5; TRBD1 agrees at 11 bases. The CDR3 length is 16 residues. The ends lost 5 bases at V and 7 bases at J; junction bases unmatched: 10. In germline, CDR1 is MNHEY, CDR2 SMNVEV (reference sequence).

The V and J genes are TRBV7-9 and TRBJ1-1; the match to TRBD1 covers 9 bases. In germline, CDR1 is SEHNR, CDR2 FQNEAQ (reference sequence). V trimming: 8 bases; J trimming: 4 bases; junction bases outside the gene matches: 8. The CDR3 has 14 residues. CDR3 residues: CASLPGTGITEAFF. In DNA form, the CDR3 reads TGTGCCAGCCTCCCCGGGACAGGGATCACTGAAGCTTTCTTT.

The V gene is TRBV10-3, the J gene TRBJ1-2; tentatively, D is TRBD1 (6 bases). The CDR3 totals 18 residues. V lost 6 bases to trimming and J lost 8 bases, with 31 bases between them. Germline CDR1 reads ENHRY; CDR2 reads SYGVKD. This CDR3 reads CAIRGSPGQRDLERGYTF. The CDR3 DNA sequence: TGTGCCATCAGGGGCTCCCCTGGACAGCGCGATTTGGAAAGGGGCTACACCTTC.

The J gene is TRBJ2-1, the V gene TRBV7-9; 9 positions agree with TRBD2. CDR3 size: 19 residues. The junction had 19 bases not matched to a gene; V was cut back by 4 bases and J by 6 bases. Per germline, CDR1 SEHNR and CDR2 FQNEAQ (reference sequence). CDR3 DNA sequence: TGTGCCAGCAGCTCGATAGTTGCCCGCTTAGCGGGAGAGCGCAATGAGCAGTTCTTC. Protein sequence: CASSSIVARLAGERNEQFF.

V usage is TRBV28 and J usage is TRBJ1-2; D call uncertain. The ends were cut back, 2 bases at V and 3 bases at J, with 13 bases in the middle. The germline V gene has CDR1 MDHEN and CDR2 SYDVKM. The CDR3 is made up of 15 amino acids. The DNA of the CDR3 is TGTGCCAGCAGTTTAATCCACCTACGCCACTATGGCTACACCTTC. This translates into CASSLIHLRHYGYTF.